Listed below are T cell receptor beta chains from one sample, sequenced in a study of blood T cell repertoires in COVID-19. Sequencing used immunoSEQ multiplex PCR; TCRdb keeps in-frame clones, though not all of them. The sample carries approximately 300,000 clones, around 88% recorded once. The sample comprised peripheral blood. These receptors were collected from a man between 25 and 39 years old with acute or convalescent COVID-19. CDR3s leave out the opening cysteine and the closing phenylalanine or tryptophan.

v_call: TRBV30; j_call: TRBJ1-4; cdr3_aa: AWTPLGTGGRREKLF
v_call: TRBV6-1; j_call: TRBJ1-5; cdr3_aa: ASSGDYRQGWINQPQH
v_call: TRBV5-1; j_call: TRBJ2-1; cdr3_aa: ASSSSGRARNEQF
v_call: TRBV5-1; j_call: TRBJ2-3; cdr3_aa: ASSLYRDRGTDTQY
v_call: TRBV28; j_call: TRBJ2-4; cdr3_aa: ASSPRLAKNIQY
v_call: TRBV18; j_call: TRBJ1-1; cdr3_aa: ASAFQSGIGTEAF
v_call: TRBV6-5; j_call: TRBJ1-5; cdr3_aa: ASRARGPQH
v_call: TRBV18; j_call: TRBJ2-2; cdr3_aa: ASSPNGAANTGELF
v_call: TRBV6-5; j_call: TRBJ1-2; cdr3_aa: ASSYSEGYGYT
v_call: TRBV29-1; j_call: TRBJ2-5; cdr3_aa: SVELGARETQY
v_call: TRBV28; j_call: TRBJ1-5; cdr3_aa: ASTIGGGSYQPQH
v_call: TRBV29-1; j_call: TRBJ2-7; cdr3_aa: SVEGSGVGGEQY
v_call: TRBV5-1; j_call: TRBJ1-5; cdr3_aa: ASSPRAGVNQPQH
v_call: TRBV5-1; j_call: TRBJ1-6; cdr3_aa: ASSLGSSYNSPLH
v_call: TRBV4-2; j_call: TRBJ1-6; cdr3_aa: ASSQGATNNSPLH
v_call: TRBV18; j_call: TRBJ1-4; cdr3_aa: ASSPGGQGSEKLF
v_call: TRBV5-1; j_call: TRBJ2-7; cdr3_aa: ASSSNTGYEQY
v_call: TRBV5-4; j_call: TRBJ1-2; cdr3_aa: ASSAEGGYT
v_call: TRBV6-4; j_call: TRBJ2-7; cdr3_aa: ASRGGRCSYEQY
v_call: TRBV19; j_call: TRBJ2-1; cdr3_aa: ASSLAGRSYNEQF
v_call: TRBV19; j_call: TRBJ2-7; cdr3_aa: ASSTTGLTYEQY
v_call: TRBV6-5; j_call: TRBJ1-5; cdr3_aa: ASRLRTAQPQH
v_call: TRBV6-5; j_call: TRBJ2-7; cdr3_aa: ASSYAEAREQY
v_call: TRBV2; j_call: TRBJ2-2; cdr3_aa: ASSVADYTGELF
v_call: TRBV28; j_call: TRBJ2-7; cdr3_aa: ASSFPHHRAQQY
v_call: TRBV6-1; j_call: TRBJ2-7; cdr3_aa: ASSVSPTGLRYEQY
v_call: TRBV30; j_call: TRBJ1-6; cdr3_aa: AWSLTYNSPLH
v_call: TRBV28; j_call: TRBJ2-7; cdr3_aa: ASRKTSGRVYEQY
v_call: TRBV27; j_call: TRBJ2-3; cdr3_aa: ASTDRVGDTQY
v_call: TRBV5-8; j_call: TRBJ1-5; cdr3_aa: ASSYTNQPQH
v_call: TRBV28; j_call: TRBJ2-3; cdr3_aa: ASRGTSGADTQY
v_call: TRBV18; j_call: TRBJ1-5; cdr3_aa: ASSPSRWQPQH
v_call: TRBV28; j_call: TRBJ2-7; cdr3_aa: ASSWPGTYEQY
v_call: TRBV6-4; j_call: TRBJ1-6; cdr3_aa: ASSDQGANSPLH
v_call: TRBV10-3; j_call: TRBJ1-4; cdr3_aa: AIAQAQGNEKLF
v_call: TRBV20-1; j_call: TRBJ2-7; cdr3_aa: SASSSGRSHFNEQY
v_call: TRBV5-1; j_call: TRBJ1-2; cdr3_aa: ASSLAPGTANYGYT
v_call: TRBV6-5; j_call: TRBJ1-1; cdr3_aa: ASSYEQGGTEAF
v_call: TRBV11-2; j_call: TRBJ2-7; cdr3_aa: ASSRAGGRALGSYEQY
v_call: TRBV29-1; j_call: TRBJ2-7; cdr3_aa: SVTRAYEQY
v_call: TRBV30; j_call: TRBJ1-4; cdr3_aa: ACIKDRNEKLF
v_call: TRBV6-5; j_call: TRBJ2-2; cdr3_aa: ASSPLGGASGELF
v_call: TRBV5-1; j_call: TRBJ2-1; cdr3_aa: ASSLYGPSSYNEQF
v_call: TRBV2; j_call: TRBJ2-5; cdr3_aa: ASSQQGLGKTQY